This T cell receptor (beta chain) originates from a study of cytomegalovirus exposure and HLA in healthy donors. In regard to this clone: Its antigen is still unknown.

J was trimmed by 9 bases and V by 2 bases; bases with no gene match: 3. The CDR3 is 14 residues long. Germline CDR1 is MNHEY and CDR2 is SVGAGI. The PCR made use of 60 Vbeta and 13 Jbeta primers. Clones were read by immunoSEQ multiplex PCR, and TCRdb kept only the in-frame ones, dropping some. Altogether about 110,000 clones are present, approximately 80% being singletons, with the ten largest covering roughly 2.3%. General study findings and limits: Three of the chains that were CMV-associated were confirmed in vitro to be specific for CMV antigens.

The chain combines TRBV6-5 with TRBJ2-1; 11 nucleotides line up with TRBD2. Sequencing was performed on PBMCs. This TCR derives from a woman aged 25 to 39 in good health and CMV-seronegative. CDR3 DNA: TGTGCCAGCAGTTACGTAGCGGGAGGGATTGAGCAGTTCTTC. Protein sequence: CASSYVAGGIEQFF.